Reported below is one T cell receptor (beta chain). CDR1 is MGHDK and CDR2 is SYGVNS in the germline V gene. The length of the CDR3 is 17 residues. Trimming took 8 bases from V and 5 from J; bases not matched to a gene: 16. This specimen belongs to a study of control samples from healthy donors and cancer patients. The method was immunoSEQ multiplex PCR; TCRdb's version includes in-frame clones alone and lacks a portion of them. Here the sample spans more than 95,000 clones, 80% to 90% being singletons. Sequencing used blood. The source of this sequence is a man aged 55-75 years in good health. V gene TRBV25-1 combines with J gene TRBJ2-5, with TRBD2 matching 11 bases. The CDR3 DNA sequence: TGTGCCAGCTCCTGGGATTTCCTAGCGGGGGGCCGGGAGACCCAGTACTTC. This sequence encodes CASSWDFLAGGRETQYF.